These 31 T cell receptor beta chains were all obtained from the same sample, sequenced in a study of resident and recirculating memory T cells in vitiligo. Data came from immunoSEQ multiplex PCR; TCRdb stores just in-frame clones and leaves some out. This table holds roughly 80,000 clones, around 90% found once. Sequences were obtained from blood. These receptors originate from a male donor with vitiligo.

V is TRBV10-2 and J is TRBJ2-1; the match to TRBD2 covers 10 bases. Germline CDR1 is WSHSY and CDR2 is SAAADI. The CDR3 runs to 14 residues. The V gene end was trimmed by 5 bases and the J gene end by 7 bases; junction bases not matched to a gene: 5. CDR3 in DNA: TGCGCCAGCAGTCTAGCGGGAGCTTCTAATGAGCAGTTCTTC. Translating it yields CASSLAGASNEQFF.

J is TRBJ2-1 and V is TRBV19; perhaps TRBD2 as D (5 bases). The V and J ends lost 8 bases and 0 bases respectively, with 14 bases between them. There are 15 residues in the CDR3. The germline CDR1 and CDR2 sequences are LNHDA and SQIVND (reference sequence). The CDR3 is CASRAEPGSYNEQFF. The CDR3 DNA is TGTGCCAGTCGAGCGGAACCAGGCTCCTACAATGAGCAGTTCTTC.

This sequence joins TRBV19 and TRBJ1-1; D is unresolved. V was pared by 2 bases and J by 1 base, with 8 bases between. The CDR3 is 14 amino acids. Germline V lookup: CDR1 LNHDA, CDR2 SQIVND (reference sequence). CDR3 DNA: TGTGCCAGTAGTATAAGACGGGGGAACACTGAAGCTTTCTTT. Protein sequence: CASSIRRGNTEAFF. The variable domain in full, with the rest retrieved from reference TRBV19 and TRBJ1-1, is DGGITQSPKYLFRKEGQNVTLSCEQNLNHDAMYWYRQDPGQGLRLIYYSQIVNDFQKGDIAEGYSVSREKKESFPLTVTSAQKNPTAFYLCASSIRRGNTEAFFGQGTRLTVV.

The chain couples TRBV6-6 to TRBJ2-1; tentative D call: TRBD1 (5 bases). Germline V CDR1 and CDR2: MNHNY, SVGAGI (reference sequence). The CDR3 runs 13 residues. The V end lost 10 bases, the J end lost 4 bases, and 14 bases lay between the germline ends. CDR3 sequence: CATTLTVYNEQFF. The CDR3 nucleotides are TGTGCCACGACTTTGACAGTTTACAATGAGCAGTTCTTC.

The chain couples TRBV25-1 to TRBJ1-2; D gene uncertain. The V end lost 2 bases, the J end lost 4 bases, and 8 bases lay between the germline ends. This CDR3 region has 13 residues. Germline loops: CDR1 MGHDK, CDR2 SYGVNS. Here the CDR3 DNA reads TGTGCCAGCAGTGAACAGGACTTCTATGGCTACACCTTC. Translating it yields CASSEQDFYGYTF.

CDR3 nucleotide sequence: TGTGCCTGGAGTGGCTCGGTCTTCAGGTACGAGCAGTACTTC. It yields the protein CAWSGSVFRYEQYF. This chain links TRBV30 with TRBJ2-7; no clear D. The CDR3 totals 14 residues. Per germline, CDR1 GTSNPN and CDR2 SVGIG (reference sequence). Trimming shortened V by 1 base and J by 4 bases, and 14 bases separated the two germline ends.

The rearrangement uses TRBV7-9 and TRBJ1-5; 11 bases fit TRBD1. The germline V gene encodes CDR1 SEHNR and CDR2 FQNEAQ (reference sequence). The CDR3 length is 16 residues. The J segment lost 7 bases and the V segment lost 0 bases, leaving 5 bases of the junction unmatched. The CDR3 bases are TGTGCCAGCAGCTTAGCAGGGACAGGGGGTGGGCAGCCCCAGCATTTT. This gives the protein CASSLAGTGGGQPQHF.

The CDR3 DNA is TGTGCCAGTAGTAAACAGGGAGAAGGGAATCAGCCCCAGCATTTT. Residues: CASSKQGEGNQPQHF. V usage is TRBV19 and J usage is TRBJ1-5, with D maybe TRBD1 (6 bases). Looked up from germline, CDR1 is LNHDA and CDR2 is SQIVND (reference sequence). V lost 4 bases, J lost 4 bases, and 14 bases lay in between. This CDR3 comprises 15 residues.

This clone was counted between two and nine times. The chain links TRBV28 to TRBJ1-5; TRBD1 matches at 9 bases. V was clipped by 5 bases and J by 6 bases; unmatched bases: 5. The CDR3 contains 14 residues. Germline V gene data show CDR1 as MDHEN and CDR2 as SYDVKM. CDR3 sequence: CASSPGQGSQPQHF. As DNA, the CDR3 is TGTGCCAGCAGTCCCGGACAGGGGAGTCAGCCCCAGCATTTT.

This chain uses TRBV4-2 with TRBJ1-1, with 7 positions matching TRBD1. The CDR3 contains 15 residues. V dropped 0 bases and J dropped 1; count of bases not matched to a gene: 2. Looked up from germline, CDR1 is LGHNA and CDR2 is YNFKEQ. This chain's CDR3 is CASSQDWDRNTEAFF. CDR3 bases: TGTGCCAGCAGCCAAGACTGGGACAGGAACACTGAAGCTTTCTTT.

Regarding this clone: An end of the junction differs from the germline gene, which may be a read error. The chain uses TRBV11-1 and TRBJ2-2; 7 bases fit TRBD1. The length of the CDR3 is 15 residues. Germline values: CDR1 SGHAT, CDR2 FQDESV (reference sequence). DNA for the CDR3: TGTGCCAGCAGCTTACTGGGACAGACCACCGAGGAGCTGTTTTTT. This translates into CASSLLGQTTEELFF.

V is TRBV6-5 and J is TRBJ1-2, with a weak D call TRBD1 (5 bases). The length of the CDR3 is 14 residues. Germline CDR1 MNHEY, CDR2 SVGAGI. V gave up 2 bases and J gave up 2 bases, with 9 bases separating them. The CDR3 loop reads CASSYGGLNYGYTF. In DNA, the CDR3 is TGTGCCAGCAGTTACGGGGGACTCAACTATGGCTACACCTTC.

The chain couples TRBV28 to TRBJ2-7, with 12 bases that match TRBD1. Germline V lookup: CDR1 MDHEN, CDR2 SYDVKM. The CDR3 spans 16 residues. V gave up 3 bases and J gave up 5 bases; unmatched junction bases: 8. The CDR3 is CASSLGTGGQLDEQYF. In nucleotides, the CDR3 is TGTGCCAGCAGTTTGGGGACAGGGGGCCAGTTGGACGAGCAGTACTTC. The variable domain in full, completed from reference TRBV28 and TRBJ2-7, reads DVKVTQSSRYLVKRTGEKVFLECVQDMDHENMFWYRQDPGLGLRLIYFSYDVKMKEKGDIPEGYSVSREKKERFSLILESASTNQTSMYLCASSLGTGGQLDEQYFGPGTRLTVT.

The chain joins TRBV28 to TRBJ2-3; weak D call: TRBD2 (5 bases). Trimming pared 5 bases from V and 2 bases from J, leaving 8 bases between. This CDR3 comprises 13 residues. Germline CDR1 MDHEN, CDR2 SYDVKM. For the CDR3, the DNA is TGTGCCAGCAGTATCCGGGACACAGATACGCAGTATTTT. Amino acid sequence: CASSIRDTDTQYF.

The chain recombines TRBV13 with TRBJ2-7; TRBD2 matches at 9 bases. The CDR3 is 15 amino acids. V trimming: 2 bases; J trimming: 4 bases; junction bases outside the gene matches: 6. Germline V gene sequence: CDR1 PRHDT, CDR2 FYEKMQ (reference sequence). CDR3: CASSLMGREGYEQYF. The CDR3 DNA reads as TGTGCCAGCAGCTTAATGGGGCGGGAGGGGTACGAGCAGTACTTC.

CDR3 sequence reads: CASSVGGLVSDEQFF. Here the CDR3 DNA reads TGTGCCAGCAGCGTGGGGGGACTAGTCTCCGATGAGCAGTTCTTC. The gene calls are TRBV9 and TRBJ2-1, with 8 bases that match TRBD2. Germline assignment: CDR1 SGDLS and CDR2 YYNGEE. The CDR3 covers 15 residues. J was trimmed by 8 bases and V by 2 bases; bases with no gene match: 9. The full variable domain, with the rest looked up from reference TRBV9 and TRBJ2-1, is DSGVTQTPKHLITATGQRVTLRCSPRSGDLSVYWYQQSLDQGLQFLIQYYNGEERAKGNILERFSAQQFPDLHSELNLSSLELGDSALYFCASSVGGLVSDEQFFGPGTRLTVL.

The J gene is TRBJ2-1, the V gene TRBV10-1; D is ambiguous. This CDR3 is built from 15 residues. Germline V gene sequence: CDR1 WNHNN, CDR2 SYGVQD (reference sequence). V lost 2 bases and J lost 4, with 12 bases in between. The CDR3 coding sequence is TGCGCCAGCAGTGAGAAGAGCGTAGGATACAATGAGCAGTTCTTC. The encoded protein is CASSEKSVGYNEQFF.

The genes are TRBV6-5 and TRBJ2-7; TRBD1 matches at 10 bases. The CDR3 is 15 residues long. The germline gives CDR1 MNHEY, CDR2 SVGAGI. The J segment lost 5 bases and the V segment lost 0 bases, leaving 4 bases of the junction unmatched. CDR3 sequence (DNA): TGTGCCAGCAGTTACTCGGGGACAGGGGACCACGAGCAGTACTTC. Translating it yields CASSYSGTGDHEQYF.

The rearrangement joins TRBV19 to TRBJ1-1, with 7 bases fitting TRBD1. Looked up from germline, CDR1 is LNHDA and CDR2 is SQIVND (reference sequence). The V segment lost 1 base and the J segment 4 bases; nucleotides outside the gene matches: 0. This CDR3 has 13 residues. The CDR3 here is CASSIAGGTEAFF. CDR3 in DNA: TGTGCCAGTAGTATAGCAGGGGGCACTGAAGCTTTCTTT.

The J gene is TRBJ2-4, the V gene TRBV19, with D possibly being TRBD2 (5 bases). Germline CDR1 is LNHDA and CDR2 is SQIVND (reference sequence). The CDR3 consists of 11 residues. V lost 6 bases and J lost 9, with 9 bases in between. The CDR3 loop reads CASRVGSIQYF. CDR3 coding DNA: TGTGCCAGTAGAGTGGGGAGCATTCAGTACTTC.

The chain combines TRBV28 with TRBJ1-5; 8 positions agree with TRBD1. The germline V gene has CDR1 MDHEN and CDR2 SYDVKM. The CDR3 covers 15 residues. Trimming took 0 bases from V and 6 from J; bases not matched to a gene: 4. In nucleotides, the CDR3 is TGTGCCAGCAGTTTATGGGACAGGGCAGGTCAGCCCCAGCATTTT. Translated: CASSLWDRAGQPQHF.

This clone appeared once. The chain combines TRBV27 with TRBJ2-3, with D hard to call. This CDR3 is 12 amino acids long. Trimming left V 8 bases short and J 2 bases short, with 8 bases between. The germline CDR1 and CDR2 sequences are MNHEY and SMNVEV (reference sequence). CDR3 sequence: CASGSLTDTQYF. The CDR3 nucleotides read TGTGCCAGCGGCTCCCTCACAGATACGCAGTATTTT.

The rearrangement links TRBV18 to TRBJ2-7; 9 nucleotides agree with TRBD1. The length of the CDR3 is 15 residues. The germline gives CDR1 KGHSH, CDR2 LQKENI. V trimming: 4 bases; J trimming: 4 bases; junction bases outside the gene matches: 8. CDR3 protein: CASSRSRDRVYEQYF. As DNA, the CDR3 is TGTGCCAGCTCACGCTCCCGGGACAGGGTTTACGAGCAGTACTTC.

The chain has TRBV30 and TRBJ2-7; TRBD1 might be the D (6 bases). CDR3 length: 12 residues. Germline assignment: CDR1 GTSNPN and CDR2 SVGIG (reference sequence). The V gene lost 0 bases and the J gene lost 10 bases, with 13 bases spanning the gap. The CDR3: CAWSVLGATQYF. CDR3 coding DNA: TGTGCCTGGAGTGTACTGGGGGCAACTCAGTACTTC.

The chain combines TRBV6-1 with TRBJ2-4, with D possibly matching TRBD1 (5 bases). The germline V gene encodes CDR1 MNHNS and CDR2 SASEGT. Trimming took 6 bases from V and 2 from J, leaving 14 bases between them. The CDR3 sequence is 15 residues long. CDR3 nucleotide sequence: TGTGCCAGCAGGCCCACAGGCGTTCCCAAAAACATTCAGTACTTC. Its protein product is CASRPTGVPKNIQYF.

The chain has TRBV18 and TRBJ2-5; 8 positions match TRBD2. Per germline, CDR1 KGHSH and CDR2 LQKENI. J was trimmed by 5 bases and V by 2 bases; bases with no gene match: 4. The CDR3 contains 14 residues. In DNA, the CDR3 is TGTGCCAGCTCACCAGCGGGAGGCAGTGAGACCCAGTACTTC. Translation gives CASSPAGGSETQYF.

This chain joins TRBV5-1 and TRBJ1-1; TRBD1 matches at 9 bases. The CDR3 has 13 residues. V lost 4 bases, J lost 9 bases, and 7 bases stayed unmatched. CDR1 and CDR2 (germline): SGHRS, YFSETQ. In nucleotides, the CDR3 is TGCGCCAGCAGCGGCGGGACAGGGTCCAAAGCTTTCTTT. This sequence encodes CASSGGTGSKAFF.

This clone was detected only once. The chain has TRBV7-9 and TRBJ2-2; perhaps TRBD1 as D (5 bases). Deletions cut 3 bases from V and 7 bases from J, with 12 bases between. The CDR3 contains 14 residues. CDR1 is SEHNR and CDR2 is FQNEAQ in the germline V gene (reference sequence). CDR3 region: CASSLLKGIGELFF. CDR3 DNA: TGTGCCAGCAGCTTGCTCAAGGGGATCGGGGAGCTGTTTTTT.

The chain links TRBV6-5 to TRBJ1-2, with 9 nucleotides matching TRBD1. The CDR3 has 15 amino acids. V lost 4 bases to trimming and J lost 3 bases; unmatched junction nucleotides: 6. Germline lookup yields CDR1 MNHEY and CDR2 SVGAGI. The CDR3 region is CASSSWDRADYGYTF. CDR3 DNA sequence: TGTGCCAGCAGTTCCTGGGACAGGGCGGACTATGGCTACACCTTC.

CDR3 DNA sequence: TGTGCCAGCAACGGACTAGCGGGTCGGGAGCAGTACTTC. Its translation is CASNGLAGREQYF. This chain joins TRBV28 and TRBJ2-7; 11 nucleotides align to TRBD2. The CDR3 consists of 13 residues. J lost 7 bases, V lost 7 bases, and 6 bases had no gene match. Germline V gene lookup returns CDR1 MDHEN and CDR2 SYDVKM.

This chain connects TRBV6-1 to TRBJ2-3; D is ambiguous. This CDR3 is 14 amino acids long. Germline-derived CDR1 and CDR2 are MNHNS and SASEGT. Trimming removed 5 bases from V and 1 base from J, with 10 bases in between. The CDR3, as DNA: TGTGCCAGCAGTCCGAGTTACCGCACAGATACGCAGTATTTT. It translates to CASSPSYRTDTQYF.